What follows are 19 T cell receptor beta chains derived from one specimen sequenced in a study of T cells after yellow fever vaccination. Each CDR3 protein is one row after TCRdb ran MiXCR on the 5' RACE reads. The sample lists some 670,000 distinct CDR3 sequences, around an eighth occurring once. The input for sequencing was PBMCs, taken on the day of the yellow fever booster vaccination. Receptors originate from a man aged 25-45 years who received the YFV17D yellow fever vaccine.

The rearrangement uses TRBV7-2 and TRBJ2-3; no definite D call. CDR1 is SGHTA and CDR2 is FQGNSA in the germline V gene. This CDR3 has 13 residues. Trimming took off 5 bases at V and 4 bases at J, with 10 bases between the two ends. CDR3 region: CASSLRWADTQYF. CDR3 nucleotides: TGTGCCAGCAGCCTCCGTTGGGCAGATACGCAGTATTTT.

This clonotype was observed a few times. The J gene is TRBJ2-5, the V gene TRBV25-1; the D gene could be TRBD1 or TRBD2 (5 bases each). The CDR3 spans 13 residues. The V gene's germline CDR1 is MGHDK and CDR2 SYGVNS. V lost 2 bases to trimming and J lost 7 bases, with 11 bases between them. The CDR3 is CASSETGPGTQYF. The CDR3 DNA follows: TGTGCCAGCAGTGAAACGGGGCCTGGGACCCAGTACTTC.

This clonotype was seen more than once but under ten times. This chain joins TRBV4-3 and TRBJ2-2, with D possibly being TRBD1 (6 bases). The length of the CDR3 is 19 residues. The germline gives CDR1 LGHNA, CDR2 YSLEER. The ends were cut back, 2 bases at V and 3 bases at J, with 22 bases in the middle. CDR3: CASSQRPIRTAGDTGELFF. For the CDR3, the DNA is TGCGCCAGCAGCCAAAGGCCCATACGGACTGCAGGGGACACCGGGGAGCTGTTTTTT.

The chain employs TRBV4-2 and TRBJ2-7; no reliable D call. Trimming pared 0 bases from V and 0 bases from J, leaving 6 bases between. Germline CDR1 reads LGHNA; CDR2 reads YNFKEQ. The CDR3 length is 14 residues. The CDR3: CASSQDFPSYEQYF. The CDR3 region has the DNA TGTGCCAGCAGCCAAGATTTTCCCTCCTACGAGCAGTACTTC.

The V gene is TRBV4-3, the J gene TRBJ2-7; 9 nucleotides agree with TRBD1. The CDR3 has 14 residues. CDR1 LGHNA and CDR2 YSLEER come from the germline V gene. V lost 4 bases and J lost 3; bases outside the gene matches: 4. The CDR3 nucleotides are TGCGCCAGCAGCCTCGACAGGGGGGACTACGAGCAGTACTTC. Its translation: CASSLDRGDYEQYF.

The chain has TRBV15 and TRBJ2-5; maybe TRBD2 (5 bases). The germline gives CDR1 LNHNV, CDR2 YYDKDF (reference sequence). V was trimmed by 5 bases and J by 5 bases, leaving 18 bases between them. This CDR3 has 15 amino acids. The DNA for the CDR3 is TGTGCCACCAGCCCCGAGAGAGGGAGTTGGGAGACCCAGTACTTC. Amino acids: CATSPERGSWETQYF.

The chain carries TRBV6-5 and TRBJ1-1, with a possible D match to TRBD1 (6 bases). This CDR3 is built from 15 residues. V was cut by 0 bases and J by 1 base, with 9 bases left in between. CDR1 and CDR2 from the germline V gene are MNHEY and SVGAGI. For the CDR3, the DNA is TGTGCCAGCAGTTACTCGAGGACAGCGAACACTGAAGCTTTCTTT. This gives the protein CASSYSRTANTEAFF.

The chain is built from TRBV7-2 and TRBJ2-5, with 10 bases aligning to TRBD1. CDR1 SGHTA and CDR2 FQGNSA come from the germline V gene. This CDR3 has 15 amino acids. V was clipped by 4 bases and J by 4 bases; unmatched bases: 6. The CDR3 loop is CASSSRQGAGETQYF. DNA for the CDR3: TGTGCCAGCAGCTCTCGACAGGGGGCTGGAGAGACCCAGTACTTC.

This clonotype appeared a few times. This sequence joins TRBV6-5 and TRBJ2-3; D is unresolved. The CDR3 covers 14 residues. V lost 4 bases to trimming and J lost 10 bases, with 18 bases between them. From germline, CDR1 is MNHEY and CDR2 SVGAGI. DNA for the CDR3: TGTGCCAGCAGTTGGACCGCTAGGGAAAAATCGCAGTATTTT. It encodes CASSWTAREKSQYF.

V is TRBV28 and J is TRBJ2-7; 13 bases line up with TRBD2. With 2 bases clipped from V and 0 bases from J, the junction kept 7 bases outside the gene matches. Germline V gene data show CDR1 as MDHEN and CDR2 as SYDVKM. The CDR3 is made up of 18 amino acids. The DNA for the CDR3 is TGTGCCAGCAGTTTAGGGACTAGCGGGGACCCTGGCTCCTACGAGCAGTACTTC. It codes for CASSLGTSGDPGSYEQYF.

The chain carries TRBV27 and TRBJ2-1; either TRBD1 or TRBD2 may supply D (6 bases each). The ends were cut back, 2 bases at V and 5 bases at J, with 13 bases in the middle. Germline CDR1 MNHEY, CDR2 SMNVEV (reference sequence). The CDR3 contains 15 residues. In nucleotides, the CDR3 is TGTGCCAGCAGTTTACCGCCCGGGGGCGACAATGAGCAGTTCTTC. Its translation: CASSLPPGGDNEQFF.

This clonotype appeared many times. The CDR3 reads CASSPRLAGVGEQYF. Here the CDR3 DNA reads TGCGCCAGCAGCCCCAGACTAGCGGGAGTCGGCGAGCAGTACTTC. The chain is built from TRBV5-1 and TRBJ2-7; 12 bases are a match to TRBD2. V was pared by 4 bases and J by 6 bases, with 8 bases of the junction left unmatched. The CDR3 is 15 residues long. Germline CDR1 and CDR2: SGHRS and YFSETQ.

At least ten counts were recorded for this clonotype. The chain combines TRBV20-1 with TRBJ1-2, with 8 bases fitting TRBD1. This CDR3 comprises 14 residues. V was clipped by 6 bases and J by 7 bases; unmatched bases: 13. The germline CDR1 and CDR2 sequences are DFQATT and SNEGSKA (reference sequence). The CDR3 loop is CSATLQGAYSGYTF. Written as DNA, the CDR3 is TGCAGTGCAACCCTCCAGGGGGCCTATAGTGGCTACACCTTC.

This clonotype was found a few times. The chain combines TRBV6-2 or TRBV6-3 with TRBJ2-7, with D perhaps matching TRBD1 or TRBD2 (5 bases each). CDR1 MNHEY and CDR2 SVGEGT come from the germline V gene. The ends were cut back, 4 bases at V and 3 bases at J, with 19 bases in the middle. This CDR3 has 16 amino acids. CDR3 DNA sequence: TGTGCCAGCAGTTCACCCCGGGACCCAAGGGGCTACGAGCAGTACTTC. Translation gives CASSSPRDPRGYEQYF.

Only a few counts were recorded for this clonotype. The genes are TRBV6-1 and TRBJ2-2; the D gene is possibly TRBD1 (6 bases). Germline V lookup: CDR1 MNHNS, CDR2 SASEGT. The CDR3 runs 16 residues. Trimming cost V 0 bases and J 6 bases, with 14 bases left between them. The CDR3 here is CASSEAGFGTSGELFF. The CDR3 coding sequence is TGTGCCAGCAGTGAAGCCGGATTTGGGACATCCGGGGAGCTGTTTTTT.

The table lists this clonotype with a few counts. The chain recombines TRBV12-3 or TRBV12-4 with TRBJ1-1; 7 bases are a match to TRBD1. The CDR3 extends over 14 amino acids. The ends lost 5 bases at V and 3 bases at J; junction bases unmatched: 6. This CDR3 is CASSRQGWDTEAFF. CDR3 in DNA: TGTGCCAGCAGTCGACAGGGATGGGACACTGAAGCTTTCTTT.

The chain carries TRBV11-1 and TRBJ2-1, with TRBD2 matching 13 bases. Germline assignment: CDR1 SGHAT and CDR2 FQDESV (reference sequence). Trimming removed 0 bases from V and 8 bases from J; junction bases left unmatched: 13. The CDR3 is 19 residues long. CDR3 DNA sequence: TGTGCCAGCAGCTTAGCGCTTCGGACTAGCGGGGGACCTGTGGATGAGCAGTTCTTC. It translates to CASSLALRTSGGPVDEQFF.

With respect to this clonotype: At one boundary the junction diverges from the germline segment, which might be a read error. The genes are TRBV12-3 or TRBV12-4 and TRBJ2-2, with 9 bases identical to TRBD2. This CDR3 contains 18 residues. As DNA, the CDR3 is TGTGCCATCAGTTTTTTACTAGCGGGCGCTATGAACACCGGGGAGCTGTTTTTT. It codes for CAISFLLAGAMNTGELFF.

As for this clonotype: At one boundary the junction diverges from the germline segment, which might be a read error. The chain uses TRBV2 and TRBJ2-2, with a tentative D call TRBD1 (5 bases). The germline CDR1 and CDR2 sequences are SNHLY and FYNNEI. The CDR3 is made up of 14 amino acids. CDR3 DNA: TGCGCCAGCAGGGCCACTCCAATCACCGGGGAGCTGTTTTTT. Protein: CASRATPITGELFF.